Listed here are 5 T cell receptor beta chains from one sample, sequenced in a study of cytomegalovirus exposure and HLA in healthy donors. PCR amplification relied on 60 Vbeta primers (plus 13 Jbeta primers). Sequencing used immunoSEQ multiplex PCR; TCRdb keeps in-frame clones, though not all of them. Of about 110,000 clones listed, about 80% are singletons. Sequenced: PBMCs. These receptors came from a man between 25 and 39 years old in good health and CMV-seropositive.

The J gene is TRBJ2-3, the V gene TRBV19, with unresolved D. The germline gives CDR1 LNHDA, CDR2 SQIVND (reference sequence). Trimming removed 0 bases from V and 6 bases from J, with 7 bases in between. This CDR3 is 13 amino acids long. The chain's CDR3 is CASSIDLWDTQYF. The CDR3 DNA follows: TGTGCCAGTAGTATAGATCTATGGGATACGCAGTATTTT.

V gene TRBV5-1 combines with J gene TRBJ2-7; the D gene is possibly TRBD2 (5 bases). CDR1 is SGHRS and CDR2 is YFSETQ in the germline V gene. Trimming removed 4 bases from V and 5 bases from J, with 22 bases in between. The CDR3 length is 16 residues. The CDR3 region has the DNA TGCGCCAGCAGCACTCGGTCCGAGGGTTGGTCCCACGAGCAGTACTTC. Translating gives CASSTRSEGWSHEQYF.

In its sample, this clone was seen once. The chain employs TRBV6-1 and TRBJ2-1, with 10 positions matching TRBD1. The V gene's germline CDR1 is MNHNS and CDR2 SASEGT. The CDR3 spans 12 residues. V shed 3 bases, J shed 15 bases, and the junction held 5 bases outside the gene matches. This CDR3 reads CASSEMGQGSFF. In DNA, the CDR3 is TGTGCCAGCAGTGAGATGGGACAGGGGTCGTTCTTC.

The chain joins TRBV5-6 to TRBJ1-4; 8 bases are a match to TRBD1. This CDR3 has 18 residues. Per germline, CDR1 SGHDT and CDR2 YYEEEE. The ends lost 1 base at V and 4 bases at J; junction bases unmatched: 12. The chain's CDR3 is CASSLYWDRTTRNEKLFF. CDR3 bases: TGTGCCAGCAGCTTGTATTGGGACAGGACGACCCGTAATGAAAAACTGTTTTTT.

This clone has just a few counts. This chain links TRBV2 with TRBJ2-3, with TRBD2 as a possible D gene (5 bases). With 6 bases removed from V and 14 bases from J, the gap between germline ends came to 24 bases. The germline V gene has CDR1 SNHLY and CDR2 FYNNEI. The CDR3 runs to 14 residues. In nucleotides, the CDR3 is TGTGCCAGCAGGCTGGACGGAGGCCTCACCAGAAGGTATTTT. Protein product: CASRLDGGLTRRYF. The variable domain in full, with the rest retrieved from reference TRBV2 and TRBJ2-3, is EPEVTQTPSHQVTQMGQEVILRCVPISNHLYFYWYRQILGQKVEFLVSFYNNEISEKSEIFDDQFSVERPDGSNFTLKIRSTKLEDSAMYFCASRLDGGLTRRYFGPGTRLTVL.